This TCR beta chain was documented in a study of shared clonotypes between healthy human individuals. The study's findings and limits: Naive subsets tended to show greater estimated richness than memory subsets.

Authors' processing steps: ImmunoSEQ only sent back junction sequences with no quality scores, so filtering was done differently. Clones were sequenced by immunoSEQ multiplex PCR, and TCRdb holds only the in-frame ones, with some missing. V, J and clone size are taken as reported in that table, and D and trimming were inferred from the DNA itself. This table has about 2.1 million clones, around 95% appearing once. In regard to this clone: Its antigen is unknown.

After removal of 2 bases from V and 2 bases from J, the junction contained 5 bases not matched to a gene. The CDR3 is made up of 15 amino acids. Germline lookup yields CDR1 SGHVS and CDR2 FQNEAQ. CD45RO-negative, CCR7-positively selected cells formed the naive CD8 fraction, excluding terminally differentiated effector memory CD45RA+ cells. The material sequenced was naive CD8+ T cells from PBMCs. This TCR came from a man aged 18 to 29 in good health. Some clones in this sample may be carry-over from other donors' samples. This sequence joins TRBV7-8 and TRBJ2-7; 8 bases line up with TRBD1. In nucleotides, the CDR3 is TGTGCCAGCAGCTTAAGCCAGGGGGCTGCCTACGAGCAGTACTTC. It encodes CASSLSQGAAYEQYF.